The 31 T cell receptor beta chains presented below share a single source sample, sequenced in a study of neurological immune-mediated disorders. Time point meaning: longitudinal time-point 1 (baseline). TCRdb reprocessed the 5' RACE reads via MiXCR and lists one record per CDR3 protein. Here the sample spans some 60,000 distinct CDR3 sequences, about 10% being singletons. Sequenced: PBMCs. The receptors were sampled from a male donor with HTLV-1-associated myelopathy (HAM/TSP).

This clonotype was found many times. The chain links TRBV10-3 to TRBJ2-3, with no clear D. Between the trimmed V and J ends, which lost 6 bases and 1 base, there was a span of 2 bases. This CDR3 is built from 11 residues. The V gene's germline CDR1 is ENHRY and CDR2 SYGVKD. The CDR3 DNA reads TGTGCCATCAGACGCACAGATACGCAGTATTTT. It translates to CAIRRTDTQYF.

This clonotype has at least ten counts. V and J are TRBV11-2 and TRBJ2-3; D remains ambiguous. The V gene's germline CDR1 is SGHAT and CDR2 FQNNGV. Trimming left V 1 base short and J 6 bases short, with 8 bases between. The CDR3 loop spans 13 amino acids. CDR3 in DNA: TGTGCCAGCAGCTTAGGGATTGTGGATACGCAGTATTTT. Translated: CASSLGIVDTQYF.

This clonotype was detected many times. The chain combines TRBV20-1 with TRBJ1-1; D is ambiguous. The CDR3 covers 15 residues. Germline V gene sequence: CDR1 DFQATT, CDR2 SNEGSKA (reference sequence). Between the trimmed V and J ends, which lost 5 bases and 1 base, there was a span of 17 bases. The CDR3 loop reads CSAGLGVGSNTEAFF. CDR3 in DNA: TGCAGTGCTGGTCTGGGAGTTGGCTCGAACACTGAAGCTTTCTTT.

The rearrangement links TRBV7-6 to TRBJ1-1, with TRBD1 identical over 7 bases. Germline V gene lookup returns CDR1 SGHVS and CDR2 FNYEAQ. The CDR3 sequence is 13 residues long. V lost 4 bases and J lost 8; bases outside the gene matches: 7. CDR3 protein: CASSSRQGSEAFF. The CDR3, as DNA: TGTGCCAGCAGCTCGCGACAGGGTTCGGAAGCTTTCTTT. The variable domain in full, with the rest retrieved from reference TRBV7-6 and TRBJ1-1, is GAGVSQSPRYKVTKRGQDVALRCDPISGHVSLYWYRQALGQGPEFLTYFNYEAQQDKSGLPNDRFSAERPEGSISTLTIQRTEQRDSAMYRCASSSRQGSEAFFGQGTRLTVV.

In this sample, this clonotype turned up a few times. The chain joins TRBV20-1 to TRBJ1-6, with D possibly being TRBD1 (6 bases). The germline V and J ends were trimmed by 1 base and 8 bases, with 12 bases remaining between them. This CDR3 region has 14 residues. Per the germline V gene, CDR1 is DFQATT and CDR2 is SNEGSKA (reference sequence). CDR3 loop: CSARGWTEDSPLHF. In DNA form, the CDR3 reads TGCAGTGCTAGAGGGTGGACAGAAGATTCACCCCTCCACTTT.

This clonotype has a count of ten or more. The chain is built from TRBV5-8 and TRBJ2-2, with D perhaps TRBD2 (5 bases). V lost 2 bases and J lost 1, with 9 bases in between. The germline V gene has CDR1 SGHTS and CDR2 YDEGEE. The CDR3 spans 15 residues. The CDR3 sequence is CASSFNGGNTGELFF. CDR3 nucleotide sequence: TGTGCCAGCAGCTTCAACGGAGGGAACACCGGGGAGCTGTTTTTT.

This clonotype has ten or more counts. This chain links TRBV18 with TRBJ2-2; 8 positions agree with TRBD1. The CDR3 totals 15 residues. With 5 bases clipped from V and 1 base from J, the junction kept 3 bases outside the gene matches. Per germline, CDR1 KGHSH and CDR2 LQKENI. The CDR3 reads CASSAGTGNTGELFF. In DNA, the CDR3 is TGTGCCAGCTCAGCAGGGACAGGGAACACCGGGGAGCTGTTTTTT.

This chain joins TRBV3-1 and TRBJ2-3; 7 bases fit TRBD2. Germline CDR1 reads LGHDT; CDR2 reads YNNKEL (reference sequence). V was pared by 3 bases and J by 6 bases, with 6 bases of the junction left unmatched. This CDR3 comprises 14 residues. CDR3 DNA sequence: TGTGCCAGCAGCCAGGGGGGGTTGATCGATACGCAGTATTTT. It translates to CASSQGGLIDTQYF.

This clonotype was detected many times. The chain couples TRBV28 to TRBJ2-7; 7 bases match TRBD2. Losses at the gene ends were 4 bases for V and 0 bases for J; bases not matched to a gene: 3. Per germline, CDR1 MDHEN and CDR2 SYDVKM. The CDR3 has 14 residues. CDR3 amino acids: CASSYGGTSYEQYF. CDR3 sequence (DNA): TGTGCCAGCAGTTACGGGGGGACCTCCTACGAGCAGTACTTC.

This clonotype was observed many times. The chain is built from TRBV5-4 and TRBJ2-3, with D perhaps matching TRBD2 (7 bases). V lost 5 bases and J 11 bases, leaving 18 bases between the germline ends. CDR3 length equals 13 residues. CDR1 is SGHNT and CDR2 is YYREEE in the germline V gene (reference sequence). The CDR3 loop reads CASRTGGGEEQYF. The CDR3 nucleotides read TGTGCCAGCAGGACAGGAGGGGGGGAAGAGCAGTATTTT.

This clonotype was counted a few times. The gene calls are TRBV6-6 and TRBJ1-1, with a possible D match to TRBD1 (5 bases). Per the germline V gene, CDR1 is MNHNY and CDR2 is SVGAGI (reference sequence). This CDR3 spans 14 amino acids. The ends were cut back, 7 bases at V and 1 base at J, with 13 bases in the middle. Written as DNA, the CDR3 is TGTGCCAGCACCAACAGGCTATCGAACACTGAAGCTTTCTTT. Translation gives CASTNRLSNTEAFF.

The chain links TRBV7-9 to TRBJ2-1; D remains ambiguous. CDR1 is SEHNR, CDR2 FQNEAQ, per germline (reference sequence). This CDR3 is 14 amino acids long. The V and J ends lost 2 bases and 3 bases respectively, with 8 bases between them. CDR3 sequence: CASSLRSVYNEQFF. CDR3 coding DNA: TGTGCCAGCAGCTTACGATCCGTCTACAATGAGCAGTTCTTC.

This clonotype was seen repeatedly, ten times or more. V usage is TRBV5-1 and J usage is TRBJ1-2; tentative D call: TRBD1 (5 bases). The V end was cut by 4 bases, the J end by 1 base, with 17 bases between. The germline V gene encodes CDR1 SGHRS and CDR2 YFSETQ. The CDR3 totals 16 residues. CDR3: CASSRGAGSDNYGYTF. CDR3 sequence (DNA): TGCGCCAGCAGCCGAGGGGCTGGCAGTGATAACTATGGCTACACCTTC.

This clonotype was picked up many times. The genes are TRBV5-1 and TRBJ1-1; D perhaps matches TRBD1 (6 bases). The germline V gene encodes CDR1 SGHRS and CDR2 YFSETQ. Trimming removed 3 bases from V and 4 bases from J, with 10 bases in between. This CDR3 contains 13 residues. This CDR3 is CASSSTGPTEAFF. The CDR3 nucleotides read TGCGCCAGCAGCTCCACAGGGCCCACTGAAGCTTTCTTT.

This clonotype was seen only a few times. For the CDR3, the DNA is TGTGCCAGCTCATCTGACAGGGTTCTCGAGAATCAGCCCCAGCATTTT. Its protein product is CASSSDRVLENQPQHF. The chain joins TRBV18 to TRBJ1-5; 7 bases are a match to TRBD1. V lost 5 bases, J lost 4 bases, and 11 bases stayed unmatched. This CDR3 region has 16 residues. Germline loops: CDR1 KGHSH, CDR2 LQKENI.

This clonotype was seen at least ten times. J is TRBJ1-4 and V is TRBV9; maybe TRBD1 (6 bases). The CDR3 runs 15 residues. The V gene's germline CDR1 is SGDLS and CDR2 YYNGEE. V was shortened by 0 bases and J by 7 bases, with 13 bases between the two germline ends. The CDR3 DNA follows: TGTGCCAGCAGCGTAGTTCCGGGGGCTGGTGAAAAACTGTTTTTT. Encoded protein: CASSVVPGAGEKLFF.

This clonotype has a count of ten or more. The V and J genes are TRBV14 and TRBJ2-5; D may correspond to TRBD1 or TRBD2 (5 bases each). Germline-derived CDR1 and CDR2 are SGHDN and FVKESK. CDR3 length: 14 residues. Trimming took 3 bases from V and 5 from J, leaving 13 bases between them. The chain's CDR3 is CASSHQGVRETQYF. Here the CDR3 DNA reads TGTGCCAGCAGCCACCAGGGAGTGCGGGAGACCCAGTACTTC.

This clonotype occurred many times. This chain links TRBV12-3 or TRBV12-4 with TRBJ1-2; 9 bases fit TRBD1. This CDR3 comprises 15 residues. Unmatched junction bases numbered 6, after V lost 5 bases and J lost 2 bases. CDR3 protein: CASSPWTGANYGYTF. CDR3 bases: TGTGCCAGCAGTCCATGGACAGGGGCAAACTATGGCTACACCTTC.

This clonotype was seen many times. CDR3 nucleotide sequence: TGTGCCAGCAGTTACGGCCGGTACTACAATGAGCAGTTCTTC. Translated, it gives CASSYGRYYNEQFF. This chain uses TRBV6-2 or TRBV6-3 with TRBJ2-1, with D uncertain. Trimming pared 2 bases from V and 3 bases from J, leaving 8 bases between. Germline V CDR1 and CDR2: MNHEY, SVGEGT. The CDR3 is made up of 14 amino acids.

This clonotype was detected ten times or more. V is TRBV3-1 and J is TRBJ1-2; D is uncertain. The CDR3 totals 12 residues. V was pared by 10 bases and J by 9 bases, with 18 bases between. Germline values: CDR1 LGHDT, CDR2 YNNKEL (reference sequence). CDR3 amino acids: CATNLRPTSYTF. The CDR3, as DNA: TGTGCCACCAACCTGAGACCGACGAGCTACACCTTC.

This clonotype was detected ten times or more. The chain has TRBV18 and TRBJ2-5; 7 nucleotides line up with TRBD1. The CDR3 is 13 residues long. The germline V gene has CDR1 KGHSH and CDR2 LQKENI. After removal of 7 bases from V and 1 base from J, the junction contained 3 bases not matched to a gene. CDR3 loop: CASCRDSQETQYF. DNA of the CDR3: TGTGCCAGCTGCCGGGACAGCCAAGAGACCCAGTACTTC. Supplemented by reference TRBV18 and TRBJ2-5, the full variable domain reads NAGVMQNPRHLVRRRGQEARLRCSPMKGHSHVYWYRQLPEEGLKFMVYLQKENIIDESGMPKERFSAEFPKEGPSILRIQQVVRGDSAAYFCASCRDSQETQYFGPGTRLLVL.

The sample holds many counts of this clonotype. The chain combines TRBV6-4 with TRBJ1-5; D possibly corresponds to TRBD1 (6 bases). This CDR3 region has 16 residues. Per the germline V gene, CDR1 is MRHNA and CDR2 is SNTAGT. V gave up 1 base and J gave up 7 bases, with 17 bases separating them. CDR3 in amino acids: CASSDLLHRVIQPQHF. CDR3 nucleotide sequence: TGTGCCAGCAGTGACTTGCTGCACAGGGTGATCCAGCCCCAGCATTTT.

A few counts support this clonotype. The rearrangement joins TRBV20-1 to TRBJ2-3, with 9 bases matching TRBD2. CDR1 is DFQATT and CDR2 is SNEGSKA in the germline V gene (reference sequence). This CDR3 has 15 residues. V dropped 0 bases and J dropped 4; count of bases not matched to a gene: 5. The CDR3 sequence is CSARDVLAGADTQYF. The CDR3 region has the DNA TGCAGTGCTAGAGATGTATTAGCGGGGGCAGATACGCAGTATTTT.

This clonotype was recorded many times. The chain combines TRBV11-3 with TRBJ2-5, with 10 bases lining up with TRBD1. Germline V lookup: CDR1 SGHNT, CDR2 YENEEA. This CDR3 region has 15 residues. The trim removed 5 bases at V and 1 base at J, leaving 4 bases unmatched. The CDR3 region has the DNA TGTGCCAGCAGCCGGGACAGGGGCGTCCAAGAGACCCAGTACTTC. Amino acids: CASSRDRGVQETQYF.

This clonotype showed up many times. This chain links TRBV20-1 with TRBJ2-7; D call uncertain. The V gene lost 1 base and the J gene lost 2 bases, with 15 bases spanning the gap. This CDR3 has 15 amino acids. Germline-derived CDR1 and CDR2 are DFQATT and SNEGSKA (reference sequence). The DNA for the CDR3 is TGCAGTGCTAGAGGGATTCAGGCGAGTCCCTACGAGCAGTACTTC. Translation: CSARGIQASPYEQYF.

The table lists this clonotype with many counts. The V call is TRBV5-1, the J call TRBJ1-3; D perhaps matches TRBD1 (6 bases). This CDR3 region has 14 residues. Trimming removed 0 bases at V and 2 bases at J, with 6 bases between. The germline gives CDR1 SGHRS, CDR2 YFSETQ. The CDR3 protein is CASSLDRAGNTIYF. For the CDR3, the DNA is TGCGCCAGCAGCTTGGACAGGGCTGGAAACACCATATATTTT.

This clonotype was found many times. The chain recombines TRBV5-1 with TRBJ1-4; D possibly corresponds to TRBD1 (6 bases). Looked up from germline, CDR1 is SGHRS and CDR2 is YFSETQ. The V end lost 3 bases, the J end lost 0 bases, and 15 bases lay between the germline ends. CDR3 length: 17 residues. The CDR3 bases are TGCGCCAGCAGCTCAGGACAGTCGATTGCAACTAATGAAAAACTGTTTTTT. The encoded protein is CASSSGQSIATNEKLFF.

This clonotype was recorded many times. The chain recombines TRBV7-9 with TRBJ1-2, with D tentatively TRBD1 (5 bases). The V gene's germline CDR1 is SEHNR and CDR2 FQNEAQ (reference sequence). The CDR3 is 13 residues long. Trimming left V 3 bases short and J 8 bases short, with 13 bases between. CDR3 DNA sequence: TGTGCCAGCAGCTTGCAGGGCGGCCCCGGCTACACCTTC. Protein sequence: CASSLQGGPGYTF.

This clonotype was detected many times. The chain carries TRBV29-1 and TRBJ2-7; D is ambiguous. Per germline, CDR1 SQVTM and CDR2 ANQGSEA. The ends were cut back, 0 bases at V and 6 bases at J, with 15 bases in the middle. This CDR3 is 14 amino acids long. CDR3 region: CSVEEPGVRSEQYF. The CDR3 DNA follows: TGCAGCGTTGAAGAACCGGGCGTAAGGTCCGAGCAGTACTTC.

This clonotype was seen repeatedly, ten times or more. The V call is TRBV5-5, the J call TRBJ2-2, with 9 bases identical to TRBD1. This CDR3 comprises 15 residues. With 5 bases clipped from V and 4 bases from J, the junction kept 6 bases outside the gene matches. Germline CDR1 and CDR2: SGHKS and YYEKEE (reference sequence). CDR3 sequence (DNA): TGTGCCAGCAGGCCAGGGACAGGGAGCACCGGGGAGCTGTTTTTT. Translation: CASRPGTGSTGELFF.

The table lists this clonotype with many counts. V gene TRBV29-1 combines with J gene TRBJ1-4; TRBD1 matches 9 bases. This CDR3 is 16 amino acids long. Germline CDR1 SQVTM, CDR2 ANQGSEA. Trimming at V came to 7 bases and at J to 0 bases, leaving 9 bases not matched to a gene. The CDR3 nucleotides are TGCAGCGCTACCGGGACAGGGTTTGCAACTAATGAAAAACTGTTTTTT. Protein product: CSATGTGFATNEKLFF.